This T cell receptor (beta chain) emerged from a study of T cell responses to AZD1222 COVID-19 vaccine. General study points: Only 5 or 6 individuals given AZD1222 were seropositive at baseline. White British people made up most donors, females outnumbered males, and clonal diversity was possibly underestimated. Among vaccine-associated CD4 TCRs, coverage spanned spike, with dominance at 160-218 and 743-854.

The protocol was immunoSEQ multiplex PCR, while the TCRdb copy is restricted to in-frame clones and leaves out a portion. The sample shows about 94,000 clones, 85% of them seen only once. On this clone: Its cognate antigen is unknown.

Per germline, CDR1 SNHLY and CDR2 FYNNEI. The CDR3 is made up of 13 amino acids. Trimming removed 4 bases at V and 8 bases at J, with 11 bases between. The starting material was peripheral blood, obtained 28 days after the second AZD1222 dose. This TCR derives from an adult who received the AZD1222 COVID-19 vaccine. The chain links TRBV2 to TRBJ1-4; no clear D gene. The CDR3 spells CASSGPSGEKLFF. DNA of the CDR3: TGTGCCAGCAGTGGGCCGAGTGGCGAAAAACTGTTTTTT. The full variable domain, its missing parts supplied by reference TRBV2 and TRBJ1-4, is EPEVTQTPSHQVTQMGQEVILRCVPISNHLYFYWYRQILGQKVEFLVSFYNNEISEKSEIFDDQFSVERPDGSNFTLKIRSTKLEDSAMYFCASSGPSGEKLFFGSGTQLSVL.